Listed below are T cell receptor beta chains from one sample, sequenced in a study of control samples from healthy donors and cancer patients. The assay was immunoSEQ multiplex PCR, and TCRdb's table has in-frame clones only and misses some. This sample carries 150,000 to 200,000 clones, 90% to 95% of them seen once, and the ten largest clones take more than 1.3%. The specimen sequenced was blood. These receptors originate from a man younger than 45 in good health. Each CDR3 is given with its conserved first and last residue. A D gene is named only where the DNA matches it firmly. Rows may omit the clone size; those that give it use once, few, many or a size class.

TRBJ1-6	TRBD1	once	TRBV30	CAWSPMTGLWSPLHF	TGTGCCTGGAGTCCTATGACAGGGTTGTGGTCACCCCTCCACTTT
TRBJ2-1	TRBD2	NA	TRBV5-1	CASSLEGTSGINEQFF	TGCGCCAGCAGCCTCGAAGGGACTAGCGGGATAAATGAGCAGTTCTTC
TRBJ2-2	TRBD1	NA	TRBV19	CASSTLQGDTGELFF	TGTGCCAGTAGTACCCTACAGGGGGACACCGGGGAGCTGTTTTTT
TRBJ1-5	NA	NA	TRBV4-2	CASSRDISNQPQHF	TGTGCCAGCAGTCGGGACATTAGCAATCAGCCCCAGCATTTT
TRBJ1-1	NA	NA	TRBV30	CAWSTTLSTEAFF	TGTGCCTGGAGTACGACCCTGAGCACTGAAGCTTTCTTT
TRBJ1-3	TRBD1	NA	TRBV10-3	CAITGQVGSGNTIYF	TGTGCCATCACCGGACAGGTGGGCTCTGGAAACACCATATATTTT
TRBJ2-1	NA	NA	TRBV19	CASRLGHEQFF	TGTGCCAGTAGGCTAGGCCATGAGCAGTTCTTC
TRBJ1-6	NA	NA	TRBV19	CASSIDLWGNSPLHF	TGTGCCAGTAGTATAGATCTTTGGGGTAATTCACCCCTCCACTTT
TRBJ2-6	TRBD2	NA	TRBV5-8	CASSRGLDSGANVLTF	TGTGCCAGCAGCCGGGGACTAGACTCTGGGGCCAACGTCCTGACTTTC
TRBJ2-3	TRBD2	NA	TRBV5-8	CASSWEGLAGGTDTQYF	TGTGCCAGCAGCTGGGAGGGGCTAGCGGGGGGCACAGATACGCAGTATTTT
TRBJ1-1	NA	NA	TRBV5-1	CASSSTPGMGWNTEAFF	TGCGCCAGCAGCTCGACCCCAGGGATGGGATGGAACACTGAAGCTTTCTTT
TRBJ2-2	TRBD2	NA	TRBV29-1	CSVLTSLNTGELFF	TGCAGCGTCCTGACTAGCTTGAACACCGGGGAGCTGTTTTTT
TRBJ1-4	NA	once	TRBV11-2	CASSLVAGHGEKLFF	TGTGCCAGCAGCTTAGTAGCGGGTCACGGTGAAAAACTGTTTTTT
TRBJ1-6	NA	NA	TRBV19	CASSLQGGYSPLHF	TGTGCCAGTAGTCTACAGGGTGGGTATTCACCCCTCCACTTT
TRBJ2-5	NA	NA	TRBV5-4	CASSSGLQETQYF	TGTGCCAGCAGCTCGGGACTGCAAGAGACCCAGTACTTC
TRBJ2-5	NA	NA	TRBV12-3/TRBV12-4	CASSLEGVTQYF	TGTGCCAGCAGTTTAGAAGGTGTGACCCAGTACTTC
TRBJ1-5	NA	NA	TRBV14	CASSQDPEQPQHF	TGTGCCAGCAGCCAAGATCCGGAACAGCCCCAGCATTTT
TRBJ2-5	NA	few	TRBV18	CASSASQETQYF	TGTGCCAGCTCAGCAAGTCAAGAGACCCAGTACTTC
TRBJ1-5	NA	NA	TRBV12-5	CASGLEVNQPQHF	TGTGCTAGTGGTTTGGAGGTCAATCAGCCCCAGCATTTT
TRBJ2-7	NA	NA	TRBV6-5	CASSYFTNPQGSEQYF	TGTGCCAGCAGTTACTTTACGAACCCCCAGGGCTCCGAGCAGTACTTC
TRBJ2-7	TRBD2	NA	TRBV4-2	CASSQGTSDSYEQYF	TGTGCCAGCAGCCAAGGGACTAGCGATTCCTACGAGCAGTACTTC
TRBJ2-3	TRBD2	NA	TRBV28	CASAAPLAGSGGDTQYF	TGTGCCAGCGCCGCACCACTAGCGGGAAGTGGTGGAGATACGCAGTATTTT
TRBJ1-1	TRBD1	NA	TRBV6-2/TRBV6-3	CASSYSPRGTEAFF	TGTGCCAGCAGTTACTCTCCCAGGGGGACTGAAGCTTTCTTT
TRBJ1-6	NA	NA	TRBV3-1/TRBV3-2	CASSQELQRGENRNSPLHF	TGTGCCAGCAGCCAAGAACTGCAGAGGGGGGAGAATCGGAATTCACCCCTCCACTTT
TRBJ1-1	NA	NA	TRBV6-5	CASCYSPKNTEAFF	TGTGCCAGCTGTTACTCTCCGAAGAACACTGAAGCTTTCTTT
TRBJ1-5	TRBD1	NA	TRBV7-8	CASSWTGNNQPQHF	TGTGCCAGCAGTTGGACAGGGAACAATCAGCCCCAGCATTTT
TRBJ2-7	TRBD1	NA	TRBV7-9	CASSSGTDVYEQYF	TGTGCCAGCAGTTCCGGGACAGACGTTTACGAGCAGTACTTC
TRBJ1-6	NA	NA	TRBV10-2	CASSEEGGDNSPLHF	TGCGCCAGCAGTGAGGAGGGGGGGGATAATTCACCCCTCCACTTT
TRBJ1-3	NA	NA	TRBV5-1	CASTPGESGSGNTIYF	TGCGCCAGCACCCCGGGGGAGTCTGGCTCTGGAAACACCATATATTTT
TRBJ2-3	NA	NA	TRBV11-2	CASSLVNPSTDTQYF	TGTGCCAGCAGCTTAGTTAATCCTAGCACAGATACGCAGTATTTT
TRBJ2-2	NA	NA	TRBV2	CASSLTGGANTGELFF	TGTGCCAGCAGTTTAACAGGGGGGGCGAACACCGGGGAGCTGTTTTTT
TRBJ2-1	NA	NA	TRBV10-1	CASSEAVSYNEQFF	TGCGCCAGCAGTGAAGCGGTCTCCTACAATGAGCAGTTCTTC
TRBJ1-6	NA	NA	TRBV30	CAWNPTFSSPLHF	TGTGCCTGGAATCCGACGTTTAGTTCACCCCTCCACTTT
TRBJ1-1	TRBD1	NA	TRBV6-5	CASRPQGAPEAFF	TGTGCCAGCAGGCCACAGGGGGCCCCTGAAGCTTTCTTT
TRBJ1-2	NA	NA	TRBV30	CAWGAGYSSGYTF	TGTGCCTGGGGAGCTGGGTACAGTTCTGGCTACACCTTC
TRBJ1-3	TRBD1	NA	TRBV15	CATSTDRVAQSIYF	TGTGCCACCAGCACAGACAGGGTGGCCCAATCCATATATTTT
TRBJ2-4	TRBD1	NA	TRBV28	CASSNYRGQAKNIQYF	TGTGCCAGCAGTAACTACAGGGGGCAGGCCAAAAACATTCAGTACTTC
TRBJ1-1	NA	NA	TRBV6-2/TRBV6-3	CASSAAEGRGAATEAFF	TGTGCCAGCAGTGCGGCAGAAGGTCGAGGGGCGGCCACTGAAGCTTTCTTT
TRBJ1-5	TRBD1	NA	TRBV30	CAWKTGVGNQPQHF	TGTGCCTGGAAAACAGGGGTGGGCAATCAGCCCCAGCATTTT
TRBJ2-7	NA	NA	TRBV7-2	CASSLEVEQYF	TGTGCCAGCAGCTTAGAAGTTGAGCAGTACTTC
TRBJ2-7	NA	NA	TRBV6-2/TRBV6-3	CASSYSWTYEQYF	TGTGCCAGCAGTTACTCGTGGACCTACGAGCAGTACTTC
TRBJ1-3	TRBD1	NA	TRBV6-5	CASSWDRAFSGNTIYF	TGTGCCAGCAGTTGGGACAGGGCTTTCTCTGGAAACACCATATATTTT
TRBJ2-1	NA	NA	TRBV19	CASSMGTRTYNEQFF	TGTGCCAGTAGTATGGGGACCCGGACTTACAATGAGCAGTTCTTC
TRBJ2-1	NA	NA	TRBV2	CASRNQRVGYNEQFF	TGTGCCAGCAGAAATCAGAGAGTGGGGTACAATGAGCAGTTCTTC
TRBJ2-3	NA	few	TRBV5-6	CASSSDSGRTDTQYF	TGTGCCAGCAGCTCAGACAGCGGCCGCACAGATACGCAGTATTTT
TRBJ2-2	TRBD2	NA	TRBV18	CASSRGVGTSGRRDTGELFF	TGTGCCAGCTCACGGGGTGTCGGGACTAGCGGGAGACGTGACACCGGGGAGCTGTTTTTT
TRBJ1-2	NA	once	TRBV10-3	CATEGGGINGYTF	TGTGCCACCGAGGGGGGGGGCATAAATGGCTACACCTTC
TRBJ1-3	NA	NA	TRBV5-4	CASSLGHSGNTIYF	TGTGCCAGCAGCTTGGGACACTCTGGAAACACCATATATTTT
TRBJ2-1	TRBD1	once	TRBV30	CAWTPPDRFSYNEQFF	TGTGCCTGGACCCCCCCGGACAGGTTCTCCTACAATGAGCAGTTCTTC
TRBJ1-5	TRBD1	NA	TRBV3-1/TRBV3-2	CASSQAGTGRGNQPQHF	TGTGCCAGCAGCCAAGCAGGGACAGGTCGGGGCAATCAGCCCCAGCATTTT
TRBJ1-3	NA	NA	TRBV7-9	CASSLLGDPISGNTIYF	TGTGCCAGCAGCTTACTTGGGGATCCGATCTCTGGAAACACCATATATTTT
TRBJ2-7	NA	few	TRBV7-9	CASSWGASSYEQYF	TGTGCCAGCAGCTGGGGGGCATCTTCCTACGAGCAGTACTTC
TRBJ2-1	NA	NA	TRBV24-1	CATSDAVPPNEQFF	TGTGCCACCAGTGATGCGGTCCCGCCCAATGAGCAGTTCTTC
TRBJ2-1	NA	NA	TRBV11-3	CASSTGHLDNEQFF	TGTGCCAGCAGTACGGGGCATCTTGACAATGAGCAGTTCTTC
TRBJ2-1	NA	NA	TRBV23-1	CASRCNDRGREGNEQFF	TGCGCCAGCAGATGTAACGACCGGGGCAGGGAAGGGAATGAGCAGTTCTTC
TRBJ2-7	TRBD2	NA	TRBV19	CASSLAGGLHEQYF	TGTGCCAGTTCCCTAGCGGGAGGACTTCACGAGCAGTACTTC